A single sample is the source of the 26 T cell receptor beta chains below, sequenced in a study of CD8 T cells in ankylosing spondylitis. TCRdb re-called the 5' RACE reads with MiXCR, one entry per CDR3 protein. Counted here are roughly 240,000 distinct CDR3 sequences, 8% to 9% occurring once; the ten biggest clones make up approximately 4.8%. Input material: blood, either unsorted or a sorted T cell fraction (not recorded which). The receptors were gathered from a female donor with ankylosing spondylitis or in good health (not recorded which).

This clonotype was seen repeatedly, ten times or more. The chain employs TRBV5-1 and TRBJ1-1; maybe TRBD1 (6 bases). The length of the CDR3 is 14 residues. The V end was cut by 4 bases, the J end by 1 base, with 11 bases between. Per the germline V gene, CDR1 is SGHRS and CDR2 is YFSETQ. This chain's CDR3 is CASSKEQGNTEAFF. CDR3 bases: TGCGCCAGCAGCAAAGAACAGGGGAACACTGAAGCTTTCTTT.

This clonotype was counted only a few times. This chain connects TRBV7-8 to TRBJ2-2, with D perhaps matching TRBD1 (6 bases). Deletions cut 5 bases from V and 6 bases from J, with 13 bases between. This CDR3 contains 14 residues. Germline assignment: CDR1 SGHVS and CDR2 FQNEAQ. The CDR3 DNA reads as TGTGCCAGCAGCGAACCACAGGGTTCCGGGGAGCTGTTTTTT. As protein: CASSEPQGSGELFF.

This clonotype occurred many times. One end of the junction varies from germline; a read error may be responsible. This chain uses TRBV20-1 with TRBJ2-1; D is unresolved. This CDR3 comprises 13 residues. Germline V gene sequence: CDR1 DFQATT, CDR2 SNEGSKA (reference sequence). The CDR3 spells CSASQFSNNEQFF. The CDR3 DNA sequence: TGCAGTGCTAGTCAATTCTCCAACAATGAGCAGTTCTTC.

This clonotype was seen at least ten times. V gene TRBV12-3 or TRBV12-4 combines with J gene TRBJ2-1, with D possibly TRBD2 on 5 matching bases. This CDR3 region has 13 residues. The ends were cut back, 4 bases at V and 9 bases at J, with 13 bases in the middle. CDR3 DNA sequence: TGTGCCAGCAGTTCCCCCCCGGCGGGTGAGCAGTTCTTC. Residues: CASSSPPAGEQFF.

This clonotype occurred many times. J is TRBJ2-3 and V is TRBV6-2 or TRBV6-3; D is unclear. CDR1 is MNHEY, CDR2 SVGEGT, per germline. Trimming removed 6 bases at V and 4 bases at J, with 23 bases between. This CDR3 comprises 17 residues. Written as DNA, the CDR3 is TGTGCCAGCAGCTCAAGCCCGAGGCTCCTTGGGGCAGATACGCAGTATTTT. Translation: CASSSSPRLLGADTQYF.

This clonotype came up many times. DNA of the CDR3: TGTGCCAGCAGTTATCCCGGAGCTTTCTTT. Its protein product is CASSYPGAFF. The V call is TRBV6-2 or TRBV6-3, the J call TRBJ1-1; no clear D. Trimming removed 3 bases at V and 10 bases at J, with 6 bases between. Germline V gives CDR1 MNHEY, CDR2 SVGEGT. The length of the CDR3 is 10 residues.

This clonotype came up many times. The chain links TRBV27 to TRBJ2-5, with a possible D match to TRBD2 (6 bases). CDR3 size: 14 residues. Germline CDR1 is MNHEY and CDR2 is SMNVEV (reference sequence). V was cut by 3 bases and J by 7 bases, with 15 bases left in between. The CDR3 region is CASSFGTLLGTQYF. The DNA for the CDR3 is TGTGCCAGCAGTTTCGGGACTCTTTTAGGGACCCAGTACTTC.

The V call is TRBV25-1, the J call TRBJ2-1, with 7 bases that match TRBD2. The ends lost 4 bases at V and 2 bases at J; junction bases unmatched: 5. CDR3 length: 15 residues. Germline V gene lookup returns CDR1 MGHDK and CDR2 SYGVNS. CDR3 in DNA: TGTGCCAGCAGTGCGCCGGGACTACCCTACAATGAGCAGTTCTTC. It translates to CASSAPGLPYNEQFF. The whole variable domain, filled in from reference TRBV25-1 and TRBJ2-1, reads EADIYQTPRYLVIGTGKKITLECSQTMGHDKMYWYQQDPGMELHLIHYSYGVNSTEKGDLSSESTVSRIRTEHFPLTLESARPSHTSQYLCASSAPGLPYNEQFFGPGTRLTVL.

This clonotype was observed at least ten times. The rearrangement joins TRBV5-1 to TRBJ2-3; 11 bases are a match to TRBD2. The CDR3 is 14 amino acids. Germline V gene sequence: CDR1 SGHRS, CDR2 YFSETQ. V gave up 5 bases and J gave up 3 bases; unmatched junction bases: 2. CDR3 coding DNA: TGCGCCAGCAGAGGGACTAGCGGTACAGATACGCAGTATTTT. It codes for CASRGTSGTDTQYF.

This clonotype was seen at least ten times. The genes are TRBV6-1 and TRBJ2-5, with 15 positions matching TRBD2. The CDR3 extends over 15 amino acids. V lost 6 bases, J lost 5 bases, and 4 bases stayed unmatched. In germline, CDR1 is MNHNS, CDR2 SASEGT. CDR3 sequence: CASSGTSGGSETQYF. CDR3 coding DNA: TGTGCCAGCAGCGGGACTAGCGGGGGGTCTGAGACCCAGTACTTC.

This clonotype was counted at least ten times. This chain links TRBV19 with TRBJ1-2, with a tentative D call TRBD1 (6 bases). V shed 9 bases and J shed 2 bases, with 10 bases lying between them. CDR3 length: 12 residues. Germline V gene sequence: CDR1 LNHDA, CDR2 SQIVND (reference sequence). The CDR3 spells CASADSNYGYTF. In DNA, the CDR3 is TGTGCCAGCGCGGACAGCAACTATGGCTACACCTTC.

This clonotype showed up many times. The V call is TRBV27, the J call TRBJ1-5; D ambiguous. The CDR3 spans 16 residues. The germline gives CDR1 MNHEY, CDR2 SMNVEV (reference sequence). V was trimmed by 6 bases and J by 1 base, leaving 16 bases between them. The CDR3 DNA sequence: TGTGCCAGCAGCTTAGCTCCTTCCCGAAGCAATCAGCCCCAGCATTTT. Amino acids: CASSLAPSRSNQPQHF.

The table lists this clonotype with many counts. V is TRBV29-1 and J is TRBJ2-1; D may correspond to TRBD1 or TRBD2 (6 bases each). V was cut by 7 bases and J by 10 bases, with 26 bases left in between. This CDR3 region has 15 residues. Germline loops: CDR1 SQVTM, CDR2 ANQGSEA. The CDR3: CSARARGLSRGEQFF. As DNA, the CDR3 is TGCAGCGCCCGCGCCCGGGGACTTTCAAGGGGGGAGCAGTTCTTC.

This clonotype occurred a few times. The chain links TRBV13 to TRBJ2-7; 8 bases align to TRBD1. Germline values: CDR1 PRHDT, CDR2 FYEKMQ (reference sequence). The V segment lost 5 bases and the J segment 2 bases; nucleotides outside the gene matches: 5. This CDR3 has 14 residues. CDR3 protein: CASSRTGSPYEQYF. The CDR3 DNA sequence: TGTGCCAGCAGCCGGACAGGGAGTCCCTACGAGCAGTACTTC.

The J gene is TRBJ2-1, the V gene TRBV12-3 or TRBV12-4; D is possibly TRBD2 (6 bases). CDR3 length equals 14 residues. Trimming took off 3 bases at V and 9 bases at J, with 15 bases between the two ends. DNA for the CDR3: TGTGCCAGCAGTTTCAATCAGCGGGTGGGTGAGCAGTTCTTC. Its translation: CASSFNQRVGEQFF.

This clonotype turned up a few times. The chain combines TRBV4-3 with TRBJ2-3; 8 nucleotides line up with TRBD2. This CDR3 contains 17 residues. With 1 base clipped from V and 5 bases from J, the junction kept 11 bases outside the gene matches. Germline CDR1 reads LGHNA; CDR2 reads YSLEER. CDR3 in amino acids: CASSQVASGSRVDTQYF. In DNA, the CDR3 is TGCGCCAGCAGCCAAGTTGCGAGCGGGAGTCGGGTAGATACGCAGTATTTT.

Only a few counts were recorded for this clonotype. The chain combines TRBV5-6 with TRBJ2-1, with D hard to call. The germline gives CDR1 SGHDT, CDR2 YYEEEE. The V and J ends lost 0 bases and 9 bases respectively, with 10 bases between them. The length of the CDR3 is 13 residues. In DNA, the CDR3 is TGTGCCAGCAGCTTGGGGTCCTGGGGTGAGCAGTTCTTC. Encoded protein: CASSLGSWGEQFF.

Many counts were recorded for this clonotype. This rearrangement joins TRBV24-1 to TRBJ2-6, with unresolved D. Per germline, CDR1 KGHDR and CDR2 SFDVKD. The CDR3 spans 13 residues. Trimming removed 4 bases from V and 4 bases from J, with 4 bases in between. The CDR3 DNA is TGTGCCACCAGTGAAGACGGGGCCAACGTCCTGACTTTC. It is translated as CATSEDGANVLTF.

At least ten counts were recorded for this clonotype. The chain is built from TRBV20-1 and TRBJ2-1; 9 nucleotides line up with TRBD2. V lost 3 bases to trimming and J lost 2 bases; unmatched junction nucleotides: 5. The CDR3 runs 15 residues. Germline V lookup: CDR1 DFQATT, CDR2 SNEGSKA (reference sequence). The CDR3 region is CSASPGGGAYNEQFF. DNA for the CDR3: TGCAGTGCTAGCCCTGGCGGGGGGGCCTACAATGAGCAGTTCTTC.

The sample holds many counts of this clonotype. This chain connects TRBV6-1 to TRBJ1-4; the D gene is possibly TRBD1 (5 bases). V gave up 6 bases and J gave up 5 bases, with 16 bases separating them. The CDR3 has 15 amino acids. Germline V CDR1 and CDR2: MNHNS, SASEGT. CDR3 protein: CASSATGGGNEKLFF. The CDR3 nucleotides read TGTGCCAGCAGCGCCACCGGCGGGGGGAATGAAAAACTGTTTTTT.

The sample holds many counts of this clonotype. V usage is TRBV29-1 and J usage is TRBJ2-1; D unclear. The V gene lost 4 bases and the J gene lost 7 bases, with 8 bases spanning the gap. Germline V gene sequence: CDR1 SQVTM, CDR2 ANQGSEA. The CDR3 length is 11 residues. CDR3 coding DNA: TGCAGCGTTGTATGGGAAAATGAGCAGTTCTTC. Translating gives CSVVWENEQFF.

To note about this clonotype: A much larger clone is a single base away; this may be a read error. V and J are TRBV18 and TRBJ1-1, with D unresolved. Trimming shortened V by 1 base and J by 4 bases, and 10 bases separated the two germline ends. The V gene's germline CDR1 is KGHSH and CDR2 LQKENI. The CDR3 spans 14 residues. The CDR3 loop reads CASSPRPESTEAFF. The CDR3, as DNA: TGTGCCAGCTCACCACGGCCAGAGAGCACTGAAGCTTTCTTT.

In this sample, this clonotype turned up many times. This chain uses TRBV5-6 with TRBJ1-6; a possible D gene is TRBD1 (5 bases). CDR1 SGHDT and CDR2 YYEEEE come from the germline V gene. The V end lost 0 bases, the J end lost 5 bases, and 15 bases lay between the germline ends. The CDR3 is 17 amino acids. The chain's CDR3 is CASSLATAGLNNSPLHF. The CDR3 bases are TGTGCCAGCAGCTTGGCAACCGCGGGACTTAATAATTCACCCCTCCACTTT.

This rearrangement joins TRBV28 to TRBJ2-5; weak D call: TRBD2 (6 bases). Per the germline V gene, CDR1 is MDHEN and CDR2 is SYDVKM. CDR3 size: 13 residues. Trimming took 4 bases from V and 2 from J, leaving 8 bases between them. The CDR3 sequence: CASSWRGQETQYF. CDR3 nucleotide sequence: TGTGCCAGCAGTTGGCGGGGACAAGAGACCCAGTACTTC.

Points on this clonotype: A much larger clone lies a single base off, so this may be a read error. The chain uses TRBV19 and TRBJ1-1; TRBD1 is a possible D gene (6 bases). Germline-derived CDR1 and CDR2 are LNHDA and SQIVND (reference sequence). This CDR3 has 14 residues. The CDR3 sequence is CTSSIGQMNTEAFF. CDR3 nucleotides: TGTACCAGTAGTATAGGACAGATGAACACTGAAGCTTTCTTT.

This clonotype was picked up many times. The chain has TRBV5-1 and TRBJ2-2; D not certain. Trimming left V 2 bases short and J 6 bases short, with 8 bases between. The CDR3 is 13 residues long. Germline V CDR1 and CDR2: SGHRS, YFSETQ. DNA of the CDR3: TGCGCCAGCAGCTTTGTAGAATCCGGGGAGCTGTTTTTT. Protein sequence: CASSFVESGELFF.